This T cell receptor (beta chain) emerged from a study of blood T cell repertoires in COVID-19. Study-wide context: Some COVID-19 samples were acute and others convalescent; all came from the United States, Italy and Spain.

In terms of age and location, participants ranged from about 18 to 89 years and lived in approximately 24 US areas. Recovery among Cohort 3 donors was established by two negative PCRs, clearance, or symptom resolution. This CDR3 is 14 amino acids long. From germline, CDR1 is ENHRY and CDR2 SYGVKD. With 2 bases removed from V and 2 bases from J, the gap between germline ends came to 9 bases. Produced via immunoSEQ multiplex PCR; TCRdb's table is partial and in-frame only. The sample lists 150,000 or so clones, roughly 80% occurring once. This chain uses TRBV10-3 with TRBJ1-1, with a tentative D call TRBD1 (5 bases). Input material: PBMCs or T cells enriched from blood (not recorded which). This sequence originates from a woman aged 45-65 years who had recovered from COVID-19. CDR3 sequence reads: CAISEGQGNTEAFF. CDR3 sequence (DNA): TGTGCCATCAGTGAGGGTCAGGGAAACACTGAAGCTTTCTTT.